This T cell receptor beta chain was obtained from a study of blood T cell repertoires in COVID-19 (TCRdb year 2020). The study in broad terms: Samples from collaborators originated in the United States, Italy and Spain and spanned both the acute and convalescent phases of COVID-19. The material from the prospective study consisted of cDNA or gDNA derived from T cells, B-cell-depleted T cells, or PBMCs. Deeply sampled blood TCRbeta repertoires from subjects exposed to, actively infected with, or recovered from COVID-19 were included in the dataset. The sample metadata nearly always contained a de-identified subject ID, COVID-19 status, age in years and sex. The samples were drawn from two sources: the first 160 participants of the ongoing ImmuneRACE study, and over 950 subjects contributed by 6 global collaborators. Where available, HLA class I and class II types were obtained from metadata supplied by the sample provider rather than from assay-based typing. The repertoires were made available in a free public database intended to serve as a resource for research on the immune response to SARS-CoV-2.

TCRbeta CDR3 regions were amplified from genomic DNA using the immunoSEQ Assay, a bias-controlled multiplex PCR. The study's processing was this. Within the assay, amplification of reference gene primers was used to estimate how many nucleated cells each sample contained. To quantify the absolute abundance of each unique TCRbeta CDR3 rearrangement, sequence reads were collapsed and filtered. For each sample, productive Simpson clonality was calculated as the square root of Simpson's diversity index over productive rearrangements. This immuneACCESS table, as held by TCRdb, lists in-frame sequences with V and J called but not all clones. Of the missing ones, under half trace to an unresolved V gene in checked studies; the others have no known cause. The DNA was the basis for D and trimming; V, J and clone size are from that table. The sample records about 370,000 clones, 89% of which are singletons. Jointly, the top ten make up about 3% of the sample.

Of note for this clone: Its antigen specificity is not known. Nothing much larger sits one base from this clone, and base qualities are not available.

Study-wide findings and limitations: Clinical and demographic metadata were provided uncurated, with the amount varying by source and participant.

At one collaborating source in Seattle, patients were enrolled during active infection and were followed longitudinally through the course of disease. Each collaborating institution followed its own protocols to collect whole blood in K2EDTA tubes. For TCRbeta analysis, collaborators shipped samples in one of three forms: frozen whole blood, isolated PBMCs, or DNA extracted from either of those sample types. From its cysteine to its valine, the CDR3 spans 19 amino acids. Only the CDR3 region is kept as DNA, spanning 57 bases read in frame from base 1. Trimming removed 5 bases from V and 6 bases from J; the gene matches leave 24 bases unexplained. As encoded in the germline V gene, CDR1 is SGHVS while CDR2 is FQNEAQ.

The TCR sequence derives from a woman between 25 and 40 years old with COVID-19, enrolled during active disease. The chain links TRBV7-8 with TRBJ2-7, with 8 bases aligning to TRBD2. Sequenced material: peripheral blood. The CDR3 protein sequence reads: CASSPPPPHTSGGLIEQYV. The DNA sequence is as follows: TGTGCCAGCAGCCCTCCCCCACCCCATACTAGCGGAGGGCTAATCGAGCAGTACGTC.